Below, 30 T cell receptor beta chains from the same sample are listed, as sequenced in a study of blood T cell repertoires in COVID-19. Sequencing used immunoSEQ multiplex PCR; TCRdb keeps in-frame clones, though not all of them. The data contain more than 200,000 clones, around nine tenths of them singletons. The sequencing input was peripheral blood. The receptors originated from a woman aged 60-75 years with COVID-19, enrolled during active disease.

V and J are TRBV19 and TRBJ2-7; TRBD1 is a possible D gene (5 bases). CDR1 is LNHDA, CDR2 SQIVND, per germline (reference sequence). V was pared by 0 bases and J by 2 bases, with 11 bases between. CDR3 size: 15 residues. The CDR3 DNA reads TGTGCCAGTAGTATAGATGTTCAGGGCACCTACGAGCAGTACTTC. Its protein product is CASSIDVQGTYEQYF.

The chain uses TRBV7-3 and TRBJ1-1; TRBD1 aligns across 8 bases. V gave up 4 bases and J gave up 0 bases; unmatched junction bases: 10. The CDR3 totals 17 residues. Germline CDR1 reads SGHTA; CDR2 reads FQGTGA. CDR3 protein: CASSSKAGGLMNTEAFF. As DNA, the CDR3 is TGTGCCAGCAGCTCGAAAGCAGGGGGCCTCATGAACACTGAAGCTTTCTTT.

CDR3 nucleotides: TGTGCCAGCAGTTCTGGACTAGCGGGGGGGGGTGAGCAGTTCTTC. Its translation is CASSSGLAGGGEQFF. This rearrangement joins TRBV6-5 to TRBJ2-1, with TRBD2 matching 15 bases. Trimming removed 4 bases from V and 9 bases from J; junction bases left unmatched: 4. The CDR3 covers 15 residues. Germline V lookup: CDR1 MNHEY, CDR2 SVGAGI.

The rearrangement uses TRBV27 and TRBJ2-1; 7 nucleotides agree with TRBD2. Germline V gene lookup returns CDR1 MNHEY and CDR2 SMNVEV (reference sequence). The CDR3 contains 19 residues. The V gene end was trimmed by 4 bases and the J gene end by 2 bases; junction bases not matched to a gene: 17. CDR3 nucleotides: TGTGCCAGCAGTTACATACGGGGAGGGTCGGACTCGGCCTACAATGAGCAGTTCTTC. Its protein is CASSYIRGGSDSAYNEQFF.

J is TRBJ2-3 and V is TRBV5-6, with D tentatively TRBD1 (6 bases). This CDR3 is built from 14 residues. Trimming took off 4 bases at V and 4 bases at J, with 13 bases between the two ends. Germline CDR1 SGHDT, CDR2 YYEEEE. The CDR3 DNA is TGTGCCAGCAGCGAAGTGGGGGCAGCAGATACGCAGTATTTT. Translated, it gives CASSEVGAADTQYF.

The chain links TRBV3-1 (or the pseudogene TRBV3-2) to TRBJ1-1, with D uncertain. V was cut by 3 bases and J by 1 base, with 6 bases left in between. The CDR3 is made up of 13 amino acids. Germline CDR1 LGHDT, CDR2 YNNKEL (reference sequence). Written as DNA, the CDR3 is TGTGCCAGCAGCCAGACTCGGAACACTGAAGCTTTCTTT. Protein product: CASSQTRNTEAFF.

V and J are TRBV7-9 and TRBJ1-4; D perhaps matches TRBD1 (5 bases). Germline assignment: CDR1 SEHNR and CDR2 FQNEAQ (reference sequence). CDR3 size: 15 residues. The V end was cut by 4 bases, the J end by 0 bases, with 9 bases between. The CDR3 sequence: CASSSSGATNEKLFF. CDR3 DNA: TGTGCCAGCAGCTCCTCGGGGGCAACTAATGAAAAACTGTTTTTT.

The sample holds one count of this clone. The CDR3, as DNA: TGTGCCAGCTCACCATCAGGGGGCAAGGTTAAGGATGAGCAGTTCTTC. Its protein is CASSPSGGKVKDEQFF. The gene calls are TRBV18 and TRBJ2-1; 8 bases are a match to TRBD1. The CDR3 spans 16 residues. CDR1 and CDR2 from the germline V gene are KGHSH and LQKENI. Trimming cost V 2 bases and J 8 bases; bases outside gene matches: 11.

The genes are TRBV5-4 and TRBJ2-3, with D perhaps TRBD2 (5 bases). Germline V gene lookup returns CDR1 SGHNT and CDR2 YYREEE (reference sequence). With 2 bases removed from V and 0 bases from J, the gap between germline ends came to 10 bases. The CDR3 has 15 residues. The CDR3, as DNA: TGTGCCAGCAGCTTATTCGGACTGAGCACAGATACGCAGTATTTT. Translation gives CASSLFGLSTDTQYF.

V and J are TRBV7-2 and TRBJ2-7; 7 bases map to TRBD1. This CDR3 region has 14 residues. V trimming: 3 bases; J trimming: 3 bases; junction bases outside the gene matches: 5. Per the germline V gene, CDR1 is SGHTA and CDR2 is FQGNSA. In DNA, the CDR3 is TGTGCCAGCAGCTTCTGGACAGGTGACTACGAGCAGTACTTC. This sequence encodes CASSFWTGDYEQYF.

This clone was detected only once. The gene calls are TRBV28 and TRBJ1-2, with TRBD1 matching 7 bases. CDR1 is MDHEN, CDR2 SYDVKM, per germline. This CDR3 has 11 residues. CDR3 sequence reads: CAVQGSYGYTF. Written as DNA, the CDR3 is TGTGCGGTACAGGGGTCCTATGGCTACACCTTC.

CDR3 coding DNA: TGTGCCAGCAGATTAGTAGCGGGAGGTCGTACCGGGGAGCTGTTTTTT. This sequence encodes CASRLVAGGRTGELFF. V usage is TRBV28 and J usage is TRBJ2-2; TRBD2 matches 10 bases. Germline V CDR1 and CDR2: MDHEN, SYDVKM. This CDR3 has 16 amino acids. The V segment lost 6 bases and the J segment 5 bases; nucleotides outside the gene matches: 9.

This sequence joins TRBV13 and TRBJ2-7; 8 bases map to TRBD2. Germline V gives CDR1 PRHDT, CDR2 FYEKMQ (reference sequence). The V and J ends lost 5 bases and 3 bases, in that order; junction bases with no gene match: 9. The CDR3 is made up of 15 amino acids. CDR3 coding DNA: TGTGCCAGCAGCATTAGCACTAGCGGAGGCTACGAGCAGTACTTC. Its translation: CASSISTSGGYEQYF.

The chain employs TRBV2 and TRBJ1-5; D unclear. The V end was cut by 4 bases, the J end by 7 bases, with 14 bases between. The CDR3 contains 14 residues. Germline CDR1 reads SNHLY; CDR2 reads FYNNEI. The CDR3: CASSGEVGRQPQHF. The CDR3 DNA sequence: TGTGCCAGCAGTGGTGAGGTGGGTAGGCAGCCCCAGCATTTT.

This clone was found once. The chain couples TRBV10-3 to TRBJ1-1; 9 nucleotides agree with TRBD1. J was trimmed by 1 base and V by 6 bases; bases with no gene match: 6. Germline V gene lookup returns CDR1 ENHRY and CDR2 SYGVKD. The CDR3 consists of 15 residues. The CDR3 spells CAIRAGTGKNTEAFF. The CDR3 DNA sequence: TGTGCCATCAGGGCCGGGACAGGGAAGAACACTGAAGCTTTCTTT.

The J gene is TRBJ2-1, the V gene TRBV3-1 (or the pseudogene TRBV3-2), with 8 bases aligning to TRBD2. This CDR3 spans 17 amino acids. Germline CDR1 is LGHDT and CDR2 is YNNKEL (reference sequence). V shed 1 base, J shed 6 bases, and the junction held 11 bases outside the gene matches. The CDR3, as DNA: TGTGCCAGCAGCCAAGGCACCGGTTGCGGGAGGTTCAATGAGCAGTTCTTC. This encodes CASSQGTGCGRFNEQFF.

The CDR3 coding sequence is TGCGCCAGCAGCGGTGGGACAGCGTATAATTCACCCCTCCACTTT. It specifies CASSGGTAYNSPLHF. The chain links TRBV5-1 to TRBJ1-6, with TRBD1 matching 7 bases. Germline V gene data show CDR1 as SGHRS and CDR2 as YFSETQ. This CDR3 contains 15 residues. V lost 4 bases and J lost 4; bases outside the gene matches: 5.

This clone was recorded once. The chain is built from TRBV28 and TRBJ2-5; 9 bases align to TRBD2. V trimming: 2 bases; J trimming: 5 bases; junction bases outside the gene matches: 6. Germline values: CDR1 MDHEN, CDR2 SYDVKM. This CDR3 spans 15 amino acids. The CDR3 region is CASSLPSGRLETQYF. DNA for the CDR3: TGTGCCAGCAGTTTACCCAGCGGGAGGTTGGAGACCCAGTACTTC.

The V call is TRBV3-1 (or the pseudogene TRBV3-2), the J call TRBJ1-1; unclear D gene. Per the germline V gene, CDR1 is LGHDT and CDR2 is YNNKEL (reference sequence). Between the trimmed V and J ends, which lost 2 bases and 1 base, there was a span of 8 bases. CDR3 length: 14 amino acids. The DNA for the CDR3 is TGTGCCAGCAGCCAATTGGCGGCGAACACTGAAGCTTTCTTT. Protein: CASSQLAANTEAFF.

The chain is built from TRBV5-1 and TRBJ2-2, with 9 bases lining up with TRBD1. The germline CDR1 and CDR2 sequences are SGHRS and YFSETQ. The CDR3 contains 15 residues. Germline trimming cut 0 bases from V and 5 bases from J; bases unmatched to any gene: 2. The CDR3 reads CASSLEGQGTGELFF. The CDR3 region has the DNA TGCGCCAGCAGCTTGGAGGGACAGGGTACCGGGGAGCTGTTTTTT.

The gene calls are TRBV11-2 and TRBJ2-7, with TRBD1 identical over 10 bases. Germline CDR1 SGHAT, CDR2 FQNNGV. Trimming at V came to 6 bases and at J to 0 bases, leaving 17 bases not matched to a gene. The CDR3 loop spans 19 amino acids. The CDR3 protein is CASRALPGQGTKYSYEQYF. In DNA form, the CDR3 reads TGTGCCAGCAGAGCTCTGCCGGGACAGGGGACGAAATACTCCTACGAGCAGTACTTC.

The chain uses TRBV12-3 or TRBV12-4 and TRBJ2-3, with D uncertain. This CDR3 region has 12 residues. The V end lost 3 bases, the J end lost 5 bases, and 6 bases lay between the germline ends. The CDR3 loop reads CASSFAGDTQYF. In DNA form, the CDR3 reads TGTGCCAGCAGTTTTGCAGGAGATACGCAGTATTTT.

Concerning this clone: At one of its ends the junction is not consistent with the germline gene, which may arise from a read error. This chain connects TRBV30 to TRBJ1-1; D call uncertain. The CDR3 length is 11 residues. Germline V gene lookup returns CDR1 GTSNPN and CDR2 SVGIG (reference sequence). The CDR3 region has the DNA TGTGCCTGGGGTGTGCGGGGAGTGTCTTTCTTT. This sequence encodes CAWGVRGVSFF.

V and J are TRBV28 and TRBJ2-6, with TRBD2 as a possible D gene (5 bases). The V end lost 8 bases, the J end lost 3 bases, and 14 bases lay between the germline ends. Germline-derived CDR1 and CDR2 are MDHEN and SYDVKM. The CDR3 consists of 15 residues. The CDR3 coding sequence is TGTGCCAGCTACTCCTGGGGAGTTGGGGCCAACGTCCTGACTTTC. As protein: CASYSWGVGANVLTF.

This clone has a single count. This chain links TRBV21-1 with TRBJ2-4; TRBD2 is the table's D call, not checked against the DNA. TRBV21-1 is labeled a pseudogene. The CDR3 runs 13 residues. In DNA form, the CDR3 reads TGTGCCAGGAAAGCGGGGGCCAAAAACATTCAGTACTTC. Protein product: CARKAGAKNIQYF.

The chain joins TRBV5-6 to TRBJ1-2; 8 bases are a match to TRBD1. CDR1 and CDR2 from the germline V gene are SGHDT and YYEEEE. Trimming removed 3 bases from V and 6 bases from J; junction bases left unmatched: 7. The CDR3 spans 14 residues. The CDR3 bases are TGTGCCAGCAGCTCAATAGACAGGGGCCATGGCTACACCTTC. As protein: CASSSIDRGHGYTF.

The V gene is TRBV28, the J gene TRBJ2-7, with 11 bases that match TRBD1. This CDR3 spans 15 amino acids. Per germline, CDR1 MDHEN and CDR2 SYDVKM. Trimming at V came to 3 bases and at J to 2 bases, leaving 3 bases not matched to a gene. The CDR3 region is CASSFPGQGAYEQYF. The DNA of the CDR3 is TGTGCCAGCAGTTTCCCGGGACAGGGGGCCTACGAGCAGTACTTC. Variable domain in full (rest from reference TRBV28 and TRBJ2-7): DVKVTQSSRYLVKRTGEKVFLECVQDMDHENMFWYRQDPGLGLRLIYFSYDVKMKEKGDIPEGYSVSREKKERFSLILESASTNQTSMYLCASSFPGQGAYEQYFGPGTRLTVT.

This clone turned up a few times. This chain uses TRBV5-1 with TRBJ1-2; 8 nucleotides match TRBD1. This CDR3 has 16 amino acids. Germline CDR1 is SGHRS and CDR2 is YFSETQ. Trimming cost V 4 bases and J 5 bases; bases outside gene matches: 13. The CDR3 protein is CASSNPGPGGGYGYTF. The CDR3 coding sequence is TGCGCCAGCAGCAACCCCGGGCCAGGGGGCGGTTATGGCTACACCTTC. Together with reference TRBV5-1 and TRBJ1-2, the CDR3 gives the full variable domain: KAGVTQTPRYLIKTRGQQVTLSCSPISGHRSVSWYQQTPGQGLQFLFEYFSETQRNKGNFPGRFSGRQFSNSRSEMNVSTLELGDSALYLCASSNPGPGGGYGYTFGSGTRLTVV.

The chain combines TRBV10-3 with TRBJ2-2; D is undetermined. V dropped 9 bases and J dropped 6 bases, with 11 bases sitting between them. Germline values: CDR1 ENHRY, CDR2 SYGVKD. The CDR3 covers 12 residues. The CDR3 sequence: CAIAREAGELFF. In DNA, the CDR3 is TGTGCCATAGCCCGCGAGGCCGGGGAGCTGTTTTTT.

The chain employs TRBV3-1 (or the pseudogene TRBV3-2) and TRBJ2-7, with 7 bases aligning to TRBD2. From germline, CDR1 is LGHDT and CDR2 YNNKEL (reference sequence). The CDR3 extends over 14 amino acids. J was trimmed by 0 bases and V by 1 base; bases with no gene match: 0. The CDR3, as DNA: TGTGCCAGCAGCCAAGCGGGAGGCTCCTACGAGCAGTACTTC. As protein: CASSQAGGSYEQYF.